This T cell receptor (beta chain) was sequenced in a study of blood T cells in healthy people across ages. V was shortened by 6 bases and J by 4 bases, with 19 bases between the two germline ends. Germline CDR1 is DFQATT and CDR2 is SNEGSKA (reference sequence). The CDR3 has 14 residues. Then a second PCR, running roughly 7 to 11 cycles, was carried out with a sample-barcoded 5' primer and a J-beta primer mix. Using its own MiXCR run on the 5' RACE reads, TCRdb lists one record per CDR3 protein. The top ten hold around 13% of the sample, which has some 1.1 million distinct CDR3 sequences, about two fifths seen once.

Sequencing was carried out using blood. The sequence was collected from a young man in good health. The rearrangement joins TRBV20-1 to TRBJ2-7; D gene ambiguous. The DNA for the CDR3 is TGCAGTGCAAAAGGGCCCACGGAGATTTACGAGCAGTACTTC. It encodes CSAKGPTEIYEQYF.